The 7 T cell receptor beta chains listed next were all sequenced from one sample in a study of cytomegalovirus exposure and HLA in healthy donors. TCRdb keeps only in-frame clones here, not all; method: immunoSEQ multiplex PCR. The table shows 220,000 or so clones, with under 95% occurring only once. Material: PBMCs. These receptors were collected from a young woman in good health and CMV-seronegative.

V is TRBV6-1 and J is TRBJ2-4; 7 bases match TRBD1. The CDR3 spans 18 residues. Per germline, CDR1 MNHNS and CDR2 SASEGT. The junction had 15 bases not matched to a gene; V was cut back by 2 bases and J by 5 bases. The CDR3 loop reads CASSERSPPPDRENIQYF. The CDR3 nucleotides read TGTGCCAGCAGTGAAAGATCCCCCCCTCCTGACAGGGAAAACATTCAGTACTTC.

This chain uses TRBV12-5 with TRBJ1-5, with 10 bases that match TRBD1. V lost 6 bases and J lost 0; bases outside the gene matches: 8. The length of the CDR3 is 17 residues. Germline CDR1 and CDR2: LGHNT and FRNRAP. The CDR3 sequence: CASGWGQGQYSNQPQHF. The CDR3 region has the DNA TGTGCTAGTGGCTGGGGACAGGGGCAATATAGCAATCAGCCCCAGCATTTT.

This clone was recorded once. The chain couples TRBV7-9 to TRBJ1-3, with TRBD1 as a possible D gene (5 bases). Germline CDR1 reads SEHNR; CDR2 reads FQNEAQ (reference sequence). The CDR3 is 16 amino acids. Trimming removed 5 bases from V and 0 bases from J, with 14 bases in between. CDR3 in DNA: TGTGCCAGCAGCCTCACGGGGACTCTCTCTGGAAACACCATATATTTT. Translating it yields CASSLTGTLSGNTIYF.

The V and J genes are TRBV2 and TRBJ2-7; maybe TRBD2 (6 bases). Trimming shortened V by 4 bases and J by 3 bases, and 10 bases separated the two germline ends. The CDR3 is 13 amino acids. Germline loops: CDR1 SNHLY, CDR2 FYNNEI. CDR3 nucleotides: TGTGCCAGCAGTGGTCCGGGGGACTACGAGCAGTACTTC. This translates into CASSGPGDYEQYF. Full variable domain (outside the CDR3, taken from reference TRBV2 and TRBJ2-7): EPEVTQTPSHQVTQMGQEVILRCVPISNHLYFYWYRQILGQKVEFLVSFYNNEISEKSEIFDDQFSVERPDGSNFTLKIRSTKLEDSAMYFCASSGPGDYEQYFGPGTRLTVT.

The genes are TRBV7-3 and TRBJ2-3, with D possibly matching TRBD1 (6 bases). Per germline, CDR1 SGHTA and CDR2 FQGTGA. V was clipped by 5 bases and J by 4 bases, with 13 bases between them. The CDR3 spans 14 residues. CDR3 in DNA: TGTGCCAGCAGCCAGGCCAGGGGCCCAGATACGCAGTATTTT. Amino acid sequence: CASSQARGPDTQYF.

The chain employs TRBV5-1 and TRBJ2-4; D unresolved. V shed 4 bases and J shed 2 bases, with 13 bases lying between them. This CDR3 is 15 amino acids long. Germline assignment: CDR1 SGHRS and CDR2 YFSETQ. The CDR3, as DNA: TGCGCCAGCAGCCCTCTCGGCGGAACCAAAAACATTCAGTACTTC. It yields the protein CASSPLGGTKNIQYF.

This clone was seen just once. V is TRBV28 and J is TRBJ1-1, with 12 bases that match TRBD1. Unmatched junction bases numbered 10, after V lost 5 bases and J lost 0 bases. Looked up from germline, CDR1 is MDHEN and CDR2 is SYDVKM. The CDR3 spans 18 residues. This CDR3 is CASSPRDRGHFMNTEAFF. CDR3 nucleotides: TGTGCCAGCAGTCCCCGGGACAGGGGGCATTTCATGAACACTGAAGCTTTCTTT.